The 13 T cell receptor beta chains listed next were all sequenced from one sample in a study of blood T cell repertoires in COVID-19. Produced via immunoSEQ multiplex PCR; TCRdb's table is partial and in-frame only. The profile shows fewer than 200,000 clones, about 80% of them singletons. Sequencing input: PBMCs or T cells enriched from blood (not recorded which). Every receptor here comes from a man aged 50-60 years who had recovered from COVID-19.

V gene TRBV24-1 combines with J gene TRBJ2-1; weak D call: TRBD1 (6 bases). This CDR3 has 17 amino acids. Germline-derived CDR1 and CDR2 are KGHDR and SFDVKD. The V gene lost 3 bases and the J gene lost 0 bases, with 14 bases spanning the gap. DNA of the CDR3: TGTGCCACCAGTGATAAACAGGGTAGAGGCTCCTACAATGAGCAGTTCTTC. Translating it yields CATSDKQGRGSYNEQFF.

The V and J genes are TRBV28 and TRBJ2-1, with 9 bases fitting TRBD1. Germline lookup yields CDR1 MDHEN and CDR2 SYDVKM. The CDR3 has 14 amino acids. V shed 6 bases, J shed 4 bases, and the junction held 4 bases outside the gene matches. CDR3 coding DNA: TGTGCCAGCAGGGGGACAGGGAGGTACAATGAGCAGTTCTTC. Its translation is CASRGTGRYNEQFF. Together with reference TRBV28 and TRBJ2-1, the CDR3 gives the full variable domain: DVKVTQSSRYLVKRTGEKVFLECVQDMDHENMFWYRQDPGLGLRLIYFSYDVKMKEKGDIPEGYSVSREKKERFSLILESASTNQTSMYLCASRGTGRYNEQFFGPGTRLTVL.

The chain couples TRBV30 to TRBJ1-1, with unresolved D. Trimming took 5 bases from V and 0 from J, leaving 19 bases between them. CDR1 is GTSNPN, CDR2 SVGIG, per germline (reference sequence). The length of the CDR3 is 16 residues. The CDR3 nucleotides read TGTGCCTGGTCCACTAGGCATCTGGCGATGAACACTGAAGCTTTCTTT. Its protein is CAWSTRHLAMNTEAFF. The whole variable domain, remainder taken from reference TRBV30 and TRBJ1-1, is SQTIHQWPATLVQPVGSPLSLECTVEGTSNPNLYWYRQAAGRGLQLLFYSVGIGQISSEVPQNLSASRPQDRQFILSSKKLLLSDSGFYLCAWSTRHLAMNTEAFFGQGTRLTVV.

V is TRBV10-2 and J is TRBJ2-7; 11 bases fit TRBD2. Germline trimming cut 7 bases from V and 0 bases from J; bases unmatched to any gene: 2. Germline V gene lookup returns CDR1 WSHSY and CDR2 SAAADI. The CDR3 consists of 14 residues. CDR3 nucleotide sequence: TGCGCCAGCAAGACTAGCGGGATCTCCTACGAGCAGTACTTC. Its protein product is CASKTSGISYEQYF.

Many counts were recorded for this clone. The V gene is TRBV12-5, the J gene TRBJ2-1, with 8 positions matching TRBD1. The CDR3 is 14 amino acids. V trimming: 11 bases; J trimming: 4 bases; junction bases outside the gene matches: 10. The germline V gene has CDR1 LGHNT and CDR2 FRNRAP. CDR3 sequence reads: CASAPGQAYNEQFF. The CDR3 DNA reads TGTGCTTCCGCCCCGGGACAGGCATACAATGAGCAGTTCTTC.

CDR3 nucleotides: TGTGCCAGCAGTTCCCCGAGCATCCCCGGGGAGCTGTTTTTT. As protein: CASSSPSIPGELFF. V and J are TRBV6-2 or TRBV6-3 and TRBJ2-2, with no clear D. Germline CDR1 MNHEY, CDR2 SVGEGT. Trimming removed 4 bases at V and 6 bases at J, with 12 bases between. The CDR3 contains 14 residues.

The chain combines TRBV2 with TRBJ1-2; 9 bases match TRBD1. Germline CDR1 is SNHLY and CDR2 is FYNNEI. The CDR3 length is 15 residues. The ends lost 3 bases at V and 3 bases at J; junction bases unmatched: 5. CDR3 residues: CASSEMRDRDYGYTF. The CDR3 nucleotides read TGTGCCAGCAGTGAGATGAGGGACAGGGACTATGGCTACACCTTC. The entire variable domain, with the rest obtained from reference TRBV2 and TRBJ1-2, is as follows: EPEVTQTPSHQVTQMGQEVILRCVPISNHLYFYWYRQILGQKVEFLVSFYNNEISEKSEIFDDQFSVERPDGSNFTLKIRSTKLEDSAMYFCASSEMRDRDYGYTFGSGTRLTVV.

The chain links TRBV4-1 to TRBJ1-1, with D possibly being TRBD1 (5 bases). The CDR3 is made up of 19 amino acids. The V end was cut by 0 bases, the J end by 1 base, with 21 bases between. Germline V CDR1 and CDR2: MGHRA, YSYEKL. The CDR3 coding sequence is TGCGCCAGCAGCCAAGATTCTCATCAGGGACTGCTAGGGAACACTGAAGCTTTCTTT. This sequence encodes CASSQDSHQGLLGNTEAFF.

V is TRBV18 and J is TRBJ1-3; D unclear. CDR3 length: 15 residues. Germline V gives CDR1 KGHSH, CDR2 LQKENI. Trimming took off 5 bases at V and 0 bases at J, with 11 bases between the two ends. The CDR3 DNA follows: TGTGCCAGCTCAACTTCCGGGAACTCTGGAAACACCATATATTTT. Translating it yields CASSTSGNSGNTIYF.

V gene TRBV19 combines with J gene TRBJ1-6; D is perhaps TRBD1 (6 bases). V was pared by 8 bases and J by 10 bases, with 15 bases between. Germline CDR1 is LNHDA and CDR2 is SQIVND (reference sequence). This CDR3 has 13 amino acids. In nucleotides, the CDR3 is TGTGCCAGTGCGGACAGAGGAGGATCACCCCTCCACTTT. Translated: CASADRGGSPLHF. Full variable domain (rest looked up from reference TRBV19 and TRBJ1-6): DGGITQSPKYLFRKEGQNVTLSCEQNLNHDAMYWYRQDPGQGLRLIYYSQIVNDFQKGDIAEGYSVSREKKESFPLTVTSAQKNPTAFYLCASADRGGSPLHFGNGTRLTVT.

The V and J genes are TRBV18 and TRBJ2-3; D is ambiguous. V was clipped by 6 bases and J by 2 bases, with 9 bases between them. This CDR3 is built from 13 residues. Per the germline V gene, CDR1 is KGHSH and CDR2 is LQKENI. In DNA form, the CDR3 reads TGTGCCAGCTCCGCGACATCCACAGATACGCAGTATTTT. This gives the protein CASSATSTDTQYF.

This rearrangement joins TRBV27 to TRBJ2-1; D remains unclear. The V gene lost 3 bases and the J gene lost 6 bases, with 6 bases spanning the gap. This CDR3 has 12 residues. CDR1 is MNHEY and CDR2 is SMNVEV in the germline V gene (reference sequence). The CDR3 loop reads CASSFYPNEQFF. The CDR3 bases are TGTGCCAGCAGTTTTTATCCCAATGAGCAGTTCTTC.

The CDR3 sequence is CASSQGVPDRKGGYTF. CDR3 sequence (DNA): TGCGCCAGCAGCCAAGGCGTCCCGGACAGAAAGGGTGGCTACACCTTC. V is TRBV4-1 and J is TRBJ1-2; D perhaps matches TRBD1 (6 bases). The germline V gene encodes CDR1 MGHRA and CDR2 YSYEKL. CDR3 size: 16 residues. V dropped 1 base and J dropped 7 bases, with 19 bases sitting between them.